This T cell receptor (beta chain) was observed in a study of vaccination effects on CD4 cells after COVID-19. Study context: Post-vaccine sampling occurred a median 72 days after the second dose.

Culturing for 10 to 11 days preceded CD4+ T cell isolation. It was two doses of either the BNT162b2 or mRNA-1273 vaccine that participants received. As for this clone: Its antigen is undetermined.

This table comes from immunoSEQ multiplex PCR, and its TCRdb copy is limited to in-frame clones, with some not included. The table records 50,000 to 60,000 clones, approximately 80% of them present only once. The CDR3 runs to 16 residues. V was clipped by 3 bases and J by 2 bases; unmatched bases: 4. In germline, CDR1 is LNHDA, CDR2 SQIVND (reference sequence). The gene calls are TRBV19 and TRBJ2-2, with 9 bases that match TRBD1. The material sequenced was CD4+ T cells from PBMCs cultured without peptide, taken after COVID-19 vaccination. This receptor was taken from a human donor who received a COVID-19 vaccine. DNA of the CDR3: TGTGCCAGTAGTATGTGGGGACAGGGTAACACCGGGGAGCTGTTTTTT. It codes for CASSMWGQGNTGELFF.